This is a list of T cell receptor beta chains from one sample in a study of graft-versus-host responses after intestinal transplantation. Generated by immunoSEQ multiplex PCR, the TCRdb table keeps only in-frame clones and is missing some. Found here are about 40,000 clones, under 90% of them singletons; the top ten hold around 6.9%. Sample: PBMCs, taken approximately 270 days after transplant. These receptors all stem from a human patient who received an intestinal transplant, so some T cells may come from the graft donor. The conserved cysteine and the conserved F or W are not part of the CDR3 here. The D gene is left open where the match is weak.

>TRBJ1-3|-|11|TRBV4-1
ASSQGDGDTIY
>TRBJ2-3|TRBD1|13|TRBV6-4
ASSDSTGGADTQY
>TRBJ1-5|-|13|TRBV12-2
ASRLGGQYNQPQH
>TRBJ1-2|TRBD1|12|TRBV6-5
ASSKTGTVYGYT
>TRBJ2-1|-|11|TRBV5-1
ASSRTSMGEQF
>TRBJ2-5|-|11|TRBV9
ASSVGGLETQY
>TRBJ2-7|-|13|TRBV19
ASSMSLTLIGEQY
>TRBJ2-5|TRBD2|12|TRBV2
ASSLGLAEETQY
>TRBJ1-2|-|13|TRBV5-1
ASSLATGFNYGYT
>TRBJ1-3|TRBD1|11|TRBV7-6
ASSMNRGNTIY
>TRBJ1-2|-|14|TRBV4-1
ASSQDQSWVGYGYT
>TRBJ1-3|TRBD1|13|TRBV5-1
ASSLGQGAGNTIY
>TRBJ2-3|TRBD2|13|TRBV6-1
ASSETSGGADTQY
>TRBJ1-2|-|13|TRBV21-1
ASSNPTGRSYGYT
>TRBJ1-1|-|12|TRBV7-9
ASSLSQGSTEAF
>TRBJ2-2|-|13|TRBV10-2
AALVPTPPTRELF
>TRBJ2-3|-|12|TRBV10-1
ATQKGQGADTQY
>TRBJ1-2|-|11|TRBV7-9
ASSFNRNYGYT
>TRBJ1-1|-|11|TRBV28
ASSFTGYTEAF
>TRBJ2-7|-|11|TRBV7-9
AIRAGGLIEQY
>TRBJ1-5|-|11|TRBV6-5
ASSYGRGQPQH
>TRBJ1-2|TRBD1|11|TRBV6-1
ASSPDRGYGYT
>TRBJ2-7|-|9|TRBV10-3
ATGTAYGQY
>TRBJ2-5|-|13|TRBV7-6
ASSFEDPHGETQY
>TRBJ2-1|-|14|TRBV9
ASSPRPHRIYNEQF
>TRBJ2-5|TRBD2|12|TRBV5-6
ASGLVGRGKTQY
>TRBJ2-7|-|12|TRBV19
ASSTGTRAYEQY
>TRBJ2-2|TRBD2|15|TRBV27
ASSPYGTSGETGELF
>TRBJ2-7|TRBD1|13|TRBV18
ASSPGQVFSYEQY